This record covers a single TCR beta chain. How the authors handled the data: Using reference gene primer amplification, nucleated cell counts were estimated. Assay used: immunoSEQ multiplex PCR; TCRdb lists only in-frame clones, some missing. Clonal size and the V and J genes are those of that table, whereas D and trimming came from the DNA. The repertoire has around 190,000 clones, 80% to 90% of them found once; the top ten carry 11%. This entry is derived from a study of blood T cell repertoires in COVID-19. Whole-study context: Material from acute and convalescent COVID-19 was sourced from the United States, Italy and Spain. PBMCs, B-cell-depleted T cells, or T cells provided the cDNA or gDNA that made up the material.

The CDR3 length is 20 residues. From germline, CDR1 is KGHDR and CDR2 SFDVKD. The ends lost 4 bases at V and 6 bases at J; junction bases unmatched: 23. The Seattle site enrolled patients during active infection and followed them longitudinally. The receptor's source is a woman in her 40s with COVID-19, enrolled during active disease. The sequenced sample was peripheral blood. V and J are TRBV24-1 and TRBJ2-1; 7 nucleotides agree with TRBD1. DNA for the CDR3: TGTGCCACCAGTGACCAAGCCCTAGATCTCCGGGACAGTTTTAGCAATGAGCAGTTCTTC. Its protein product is CATSDQALDLRDSFSNEQFF.